This record looks at one T cell receptor beta chain sequence and its context. The target antigen is unknown. The data originate from a study of radiotherapy plus CTLA-4 blockade in lung cancer. Study background: With 31% of patients having disease control, objective responses were seen in roughly 18%.

Measured with immunoSEQ multiplex PCR; TCRdb has only the in-frame clones, and not every one. The sample contains fewer than 90,000 clones, roughly 80% of which appear only once. Patients with chemo-refractory metastatic non-small-cell lung cancer received focal radiation plus CTLA-4 blockade with ipilimumab. Overall study findings and caveats: In blood, after radiotherapy plus ipilimumab, tumor-derived TCR clones expanded. Reportedly, early blood T cell clone dynamics best predicted response, with interferon-beta.

J gave up 1 base and V 6 bases, and 4 bases lay outside the gene matches. The CDR3 sequence is 14 residues long. From germline, CDR1 is MDHEN and CDR2 SYDVKM. The specimen was peripheral blood, collected from a patient treated with radiotherapy plus ipilimumab. This TCR derives from a human donor with non-small cell lung cancer who had stable disease on radiotherapy plus ipilimumab. V usage is TRBV28 and J usage is TRBJ2-3, with TRBD2 matching over 7 bases. The CDR3 DNA reads as TGTGCCAGCAGCATAGCGGGCGGCACAGATACGCAGTATTTT. Its protein product is CASSIAGGTDTQYF.